This T cell receptor beta chain was captured by sequencing in a study of shared clonotypes between healthy human individuals. Study at large: CD4 naive and memory got three plates each, CD8 naive two, CD8 memory one.

Germline lookup yields CDR1 SEHNR and CDR2 FQNEAQ (reference sequence). Between the trimmed V and J ends, which lost 5 bases and 0 bases, there was a span of 14 bases. The CDR3 sequence is 16 residues long. Study-level results: Generally, naive subsets (rather than memory subsets) showed larger estimated richness.

Using roughly 200 ng DNA, some 30,000 T cell genomes, the sorted-subset replicate PCRs were run. Profiling relied on immunoSEQ multiplex PCR, and the TCRdb table lists in-frame clones only, not all of them. The sample records under 850,000 clones, around 77% being singletons. Of note for this clone: As yet, its antigen is unknown.

Negatively enriched CD4+ T cells were divided by CD45RA into naive and memory. Sequencing used memory CD4+ T cells sorted from blood. As to subset: CD45RA-negative fraction. This chain joins TRBV7-9 and TRBJ2-4; the D gene is possibly TRBD2 (5 bases). This clonotype was obtained from a woman aged 30 to 39 in good health. In nucleotides, the CDR3 is TGTGCCAGCAGCCGCTGGGCGGGCCAAGCCAAAAACATTCAGTACTTC. Translating it yields CASSRWAGQAKNIQYF.